The 4 T cell receptor beta chains in this list originate from one sample, sequenced in a study of response to subunit inactivated influenza vaccine. In TCRdb, the RT-PCR reads were re-called with MiXCR into one record per CDR3 protein. The table shows around 750,000 distinct CDR3 sequences, with 21% occurring only once. The starting material was PBMCs from blood, obtained more than 4 days after vaccination. These receptors were obtained from a man in his fifties or sixties who received an inactivated influenza vaccine.

Turning to this clonotype: The junction and the germline gene differ at one end; a read error may be behind it. The gene calls are TRBV4-2 and TRBJ2-3; D unclear. From germline, CDR1 is LGHNA and CDR2 YNFKEQ. CDR3 length: 15 amino acids. CDR3 nucleotides: TGTGCCAGCAGTCAAGAGAAAACTAGCACAGATACGCAGTATTTT. It yields the protein CASSQEKTSTDTQYF.

This clonotype has only a few counts. V and J are TRBV5-5 and TRBJ2-2; 14 nucleotides agree with TRBD2. The CDR3 contains 18 residues. The germline gives CDR1 SGHKS, CDR2 YYEKEE (reference sequence). With 3 bases clipped from V and 0 bases from J, the junction kept 4 bases outside the gene matches. CDR3 protein: CASSWTSGGFANTGELFF. Here the CDR3 DNA reads TGTGCCAGCAGCTGGACTAGCGGGGGGTTCGCGAACACCGGGGAGCTGTTTTTT.

This clonotype was found a few times. The rearrangement uses TRBV24-1 and TRBJ2-2; the D is unclear. There are 12 residues in the CDR3. Trimming pared 0 bases from V and 8 bases from J, leaving 3 bases between. Germline CDR1 and CDR2: KGHDR and SFDVKD. The CDR3 coding sequence is TGTGCCACCAGTGATTTGCTGGGGGAGCTGTTTTTT. It is translated as CATSDLLGELFF.

This clonotype was counted a few times. The gene calls are TRBV11-2 and TRBJ2-5; weak D call: TRBD2 (6 bases). In germline, CDR1 is SGHAT, CDR2 FQNNGV. The V end was cut by 5 bases, the J end by 0 bases, with 16 bases between. The CDR3 covers 16 residues. CDR3 in DNA: TGTGCCAGCAGCCTCCTCGGCGGGGCTAACCAAGAGACCCAGTACTTC. Protein: CASSLLGGANQETQYF.